This T cell receptor (beta chain) was retrieved from a study of blood T cells in healthy people across ages. Study information: When template switching was applied, about one barcoded beta molecule was captured per two T cells.

As regards this clonotype: The antigen is not known.

A second roughly 6 to 11 cycle PCR used barcoded and J-beta primers. A tag from a template-switch adaptor with 12 random nucleotides marked each cDNA molecule. One entry per CDR3 protein results from TCRdb running MiXCR on the 5' RACE reads. This sample has 650,000 to 700,000 distinct CDR3 sequences, with roughly half found just once. This CDR3 is built from 13 residues. Per the germline V gene, CDR1 is SQVTM and CDR2 is ANQGSEA. V lost 6 bases and J lost 4; bases outside the gene matches: 6. Findings of the study overall: Possibly confounding the expanded clonotype changes was the fact that donor CMV status was unknown. Using unsorted PBMCs precluded a conclusive naive versus antigen-experienced comparison.

The gene calls are TRBV29-1 and TRBJ1-1; 9 bases map to TRBD1. The clonotype comes from an elderly woman in good health. Sequencing was carried out using blood. The CDR3 nucleotides read TGCAGCGTACAGACAGGGGGTGGCACTGAAGCTTTCTTT. Amino acids: CSVQTGGGTEAFF. Full variable domain (outside the CDR3, taken from reference TRBV29-1 and TRBJ1-1): SAVISQKPSRDICQRGTSLTIQCQVDSQVTMMFWYRQQPGQSLTLIATANQGSEATYESGFVIDKFPISRPNLTFSTLTVSNMSPEDSSIYLCSVQTGGGTEAFFGQGTRLTVV.